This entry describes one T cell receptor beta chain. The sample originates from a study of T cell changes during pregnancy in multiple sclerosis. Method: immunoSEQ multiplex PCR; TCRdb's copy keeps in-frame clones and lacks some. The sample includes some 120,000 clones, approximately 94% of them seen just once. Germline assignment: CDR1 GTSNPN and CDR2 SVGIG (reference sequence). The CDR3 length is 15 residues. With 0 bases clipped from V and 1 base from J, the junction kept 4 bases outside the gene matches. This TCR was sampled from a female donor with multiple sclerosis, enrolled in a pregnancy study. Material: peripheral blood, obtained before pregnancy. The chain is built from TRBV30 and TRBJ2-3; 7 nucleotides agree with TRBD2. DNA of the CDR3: TGTGCCTGGAGTGTCGGCCTAGCGGGCACAGATACGCAGTATTTT. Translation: CAWSVGLAGTDTQYF. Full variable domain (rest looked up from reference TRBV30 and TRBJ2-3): SQTIHQWPATLVQPVGSPLSLECTVEGTSNPNLYWYRQAAGRGLQLLFYSVGIGQISSEVPQNLSASRPQDRQFILSSKKLLLSDSGFYLCAWSVGLAGTDTQYFGPGTRLTVL.